This TCR beta chain derives from a study of CXCR3-negative and CXCR3-positive naive CD8 T cells. Looking at the study overall: Sequencing brought in approximately 140 million TRB reads altogether, and each library got about 1.5 +/- 0.3 million.

Germline CDR1 and CDR2: SNHLY and FYNNEI. This CDR3 is built from 14 residues. A note on this clonotype: The target antigen is unknown.

General study findings and limits: Comparison of naive cells showed more hydrophobic TRB CDR3s in CXCR3-positive than in CXCR3-negative naive cells. The naive subsets expressed comparable surface CD5, and the authors inferred TCR strength from TRB CDR3 properties. Diversity ran similarly high across both naive subsets but far lower in memory CD8+ cells.

The authors prepared UMI-labeled TRB cDNA libraries by 5' RACE. Using the 5' RACE reads, TCRdb records one entry per CDR3 protein without DNA. Its listing shows some 150,000 distinct CDR3 sequences. The receptor's source is a human donor in good health. Some clones in this sample may be carry-over from other donors' samples. Material for sequencing was naive CXCR3+ CD8+ T cells from blood. This sample's subset: CD45RO-CCR7+CD27+CD95- naive CD8+ T cells expressing CXCR3 (TNR3+). The chain couples TRBV2 to TRBJ2-3. The CDR3 protein is CASSELGPTDTQYF.